A single TCR beta chain is shown here with its context. Its antigen is not identified. The sample has other DNA sequences that encode this CDR3 too. Deep was the level at which the assay was run. Each PCR replicate from the sorted subsets contained about 200 ng DNA, which is some 30,000 T cell genomes. TCRdb's table, derived via immunoSEQ multiplex PCR, lists solely in-frame clones and lacks some. Of hundreds of thousands of clones in the sample, approximately 79% were seen once. The data originate from a study of shared clonotypes between healthy human individuals. General study results and limits: Memory subsets had estimated richness that was generally smaller than that of naive subsets. A small donor pool kept down the genetic and exposure-history diversity that was represented.

CDR1 MNHNS and CDR2 SASEGT come from the germline V gene. This CDR3 is built from 14 residues. V was trimmed by 4 bases and J by 0 bases, leaving 4 bases between them. The source material was memory CD4+ T cells sorted from blood. Subset indicated: CD45RA-negative fraction. The chain carries TRBV6-1 and TRBJ2-6; the D is unclear. The TCR sequence derives from a woman in her thirties in good health. The CDR3 here is CASSVLSGANVLTF. CDR3 sequence (DNA): TGTGCCAGCAGTGTACTCTCTGGGGCCAACGTCCTGACTTTC.